The clone carrying this T cell receptor beta chain was observed a handful of times. Antigen specificity is unknown. The sample comes from a study of CD8 T cells in ankylosing spondylitis. Study findings and constraints: Seemingly characteristic of ankylosing spondylitis blood was a TCR beta motif consisting of eight highly homologous variants. Researchers reportedly found disease-linked clones significantly enriched in matched ankylosing spondylitis synovial fluid.

TCRdb recomputed calls from the 5' RACE reads with MiXCR, one row per CDR3 protein. Of about 540,000 distinct CDR3 sequences listed, about 13% are singletons. The V end was cut by 6 bases, the J end by 5 bases, with 14 bases between. CDR1 is ENHRY and CDR2 is SYGVKD in the germline V gene. The CDR3 spans 14 residues. The chain combines TRBV10-3 with TRBJ2-1; D uncertain. This receptor was obtained from a male donor with ankylosing spondylitis. The specimen sequenced was blood, either unsorted or a sorted T cell fraction (not recorded which). CDR3 in amino acids: CAISPEPANNEQFF. Written as DNA, the CDR3 is TGTGCCATCAGCCCGGAGCCTGCAAACAATGAGCAGTTCTTC.